These 20 T cell receptor beta chains were all obtained from the same sample, sequenced in a study of cytomegalovirus exposure and HLA in healthy donors. Use of 60 Vbeta and 13 Jbeta primers characterized the PCR. Some clones are missing from TCRdb's copy, which holds only in-frame ones; the method was immunoSEQ multiplex PCR. Of around 97,000 clones in the sample, 73% were seen once. Specimen: PBMCs. These TCRs come from a man between 35 and 55 years old in good health and CMV-seronegative.

The chain combines TRBV7-9 with TRBJ1-2; the match to TRBD1 covers 7 bases. With 3 bases clipped from V and 7 bases from J, the junction kept 8 bases outside the gene matches. CDR3 size: 14 residues. Germline assignment: CDR1 SEHNR and CDR2 FQNEAQ (reference sequence). The CDR3 spells CASSFADRVSGYTF. In DNA, the CDR3 is TGTGCCAGCAGCTTTGCCGACAGGGTGAGTGGCTACACCTTC.

The chain has TRBV27 and TRBJ1-2, with TRBD1 matching 9 bases. With V trimmed by 5 bases and J by 7 bases, 8 bases remained unmatched. This CDR3 spans 14 amino acids. Germline CDR1 MNHEY, CDR2 SMNVEV (reference sequence). CDR3 residues: CASSPTPTGGGYTF. In DNA, the CDR3 is TGTGCCAGCAGTCCCACCCCGACAGGGGGTGGCTACACCTTC.

The V gene is TRBV6-4, the J gene TRBJ2-3; TRBD1 is a possible D gene (6 bases). Looked up from germline, CDR1 is MRHNA and CDR2 is SNTAGT. The CDR3 loop spans 14 amino acids. Trimming removed 5 bases from V and 1 base from J, with 10 bases in between. The CDR3 bases are TGTGCCAGCAGTAAACAGGGAGGCACAGATACGCAGTATTTT. The encoded protein is CASSKQGGTDTQYF.

This chain uses TRBV30 with TRBJ2-1; 9 bases are shared with TRBD2. Germline CDR1 GTSNPN, CDR2 SVGIG (reference sequence). V trimming: 3 bases; J trimming: 8 bases; junction bases outside the gene matches: 11. The CDR3 contains 15 residues. The CDR3 bases are TGTGCCTGGAGCAAGACGAGCGGGGGGATCTATGAGCAGTTCTTC. This encodes CAWSKTSGGIYEQFF.

The chain carries TRBV5-8 and TRBJ1-5; perhaps TRBD1 as D (5 bases). The germline V gene encodes CDR1 SGHTS and CDR2 YDEGEE. This CDR3 contains 13 residues. V dropped 3 bases and J dropped 4 bases, with 8 bases sitting between them. The CDR3 loop reads CASSSGLNQPQHF. CDR3 nucleotide sequence: TGTGCCAGCAGCTCAGGGTTAAATCAGCCCCAGCATTTT.

This chain uses TRBV5-6 with TRBJ1-2, with 10 positions matching TRBD1. V was pared by 2 bases and J by 8 bases, with 6 bases of the junction left unmatched. The CDR3 is made up of 14 amino acids. The germline CDR1 and CDR2 sequences are SGHDT and YYEEEE. CDR3 DNA sequence: TGTGCCAGCAGCTTTGGGACAGGGGCGATCGGCTACACCTTC. Translated, it gives CASSFGTGAIGYTF.

The J gene is TRBJ1-1, the V gene TRBV9; perhaps TRBD1 as D (6 bases). Germline V lookup: CDR1 SGDLS, CDR2 YYNGEE. There are 15 residues in the CDR3. The V end was cut by 0 bases, the J end by 4 bases, with 13 bases between. CDR3 nucleotides: TGTGCCAGCAGCGTAGATGGGGGCGTGGGCACTGAAGCTTTCTTT. It codes for CASSVDGGVGTEAFF.

The chain employs TRBV27 and TRBJ1-2; D is uncertain. Trimming stripped 2 bases from V and 4 bases from J, with 11 bases between. Per germline, CDR1 MNHEY and CDR2 SMNVEV (reference sequence). CDR3 size: 14 residues. The CDR3 DNA is TGTGCCAGCAGTTTAGTCGGAGGGTCCTATGGCTACACCTTC. It specifies CASSLVGGSYGYTF.

The rearrangement joins TRBV10-3 to TRBJ2-7; a weak D match, TRBD1 (6 bases). The CDR3 runs to 15 residues. Germline V gives CDR1 ENHRY, CDR2 SYGVKD. Between the trimmed V and J ends, which lost 10 bases and 4 bases, there was a span of 23 bases. The CDR3 spells CASSTEGDVGYEQYF. The CDR3 DNA reads TGTGCCAGCTCAACCGAGGGGGATGTGGGGTACGAGCAGTACTTC.

This clone was seen once. V and J are TRBV27 and TRBJ2-3; 7 positions agree with TRBD2. Losses at the gene ends were 1 base for V and 6 bases for J; bases not matched to a gene: 4. The germline gives CDR1 MNHEY, CDR2 SMNVEV (reference sequence). This CDR3 has 14 amino acids. CDR3 coding DNA: TGTGCCAGCAGTTTATGGGAGGGGTCGGATACGCAGTATTTT. It specifies CASSLWEGSDTQYF.

The V gene is TRBV7-6, the J gene TRBJ2-3, with TRBD1 matching 12 bases. Germline CDR1 reads SGHVS; CDR2 reads FNYEAQ. Trimming cost V 0 bases and J 2 bases; bases outside gene matches: 3. The CDR3 is 17 amino acids. Here the CDR3 DNA reads TGTGCCAGCAGCTTAGCGGGACAGGGGGCTCCCACAGATACGCAGTATTTT. The encoded protein is CASSLAGQGAPTDTQYF.

The rearrangement joins TRBV2 to TRBJ2-1; 9 bases are a match to TRBD2. CDR3 length equals 16 residues. V trimming: 7 bases; J trimming: 4 bases; junction bases outside the gene matches: 11. Germline CDR1 reads SNHLY; CDR2 reads FYNNEI. The CDR3 is CASNRLAGGSYNEQFF. For the CDR3, the DNA is TGTGCCAGCAACCGGCTTGCGGGGGGGAGTTACAATGAGCAGTTCTTC.

This chain links TRBV5-1 with TRBJ2-2; no reliable D call. CDR3 length: 14 amino acids. The V gene's germline CDR1 is SGHRS and CDR2 YFSETQ. V dropped 0 bases and J dropped 2 bases, with 5 bases sitting between them. CDR3 DNA sequence: TGCGCCAGCAGCTTGGCTACTAACACCGGGGAGCTGTTTTTT. It specifies CASSLATNTGELFF.

This chain connects TRBV29-1 to TRBJ2-3, with D possibly being TRBD2 (7 bases). In germline, CDR1 is SQVTM, CDR2 ANQGSEA. V lost 8 bases and J lost 0, with 12 bases in between. The CDR3 loop spans 13 amino acids. The CDR3 DNA reads as TGCAGCCTAGGGGGAGGGAGCACAGATACGCAGTATTTT. It codes for CSLGGGSTDTQYF.

This chain uses TRBV18 with TRBJ2-5; TRBD2 matches at 8 bases. The germline CDR1 and CDR2 sequences are KGHSH and LQKENI. The ends lost 4 bases at V and 3 bases at J; junction bases unmatched: 4. The CDR3 runs to 14 residues. The CDR3, as DNA: TGTGCCAGCTCACAACCGGGACTAGAAGAGACCCAGTACTTC. Its translation is CASSQPGLEETQYF.

The chain employs TRBV27 and TRBJ1-2; maybe TRBD1 (5 bases). This CDR3 is 15 amino acids long. The germline gives CDR1 MNHEY, CDR2 SMNVEV (reference sequence). Trimming pared 2 bases from V and 0 bases from J, leaving 10 bases between. The CDR3 spells CASSLNRDSNYGYTF. The CDR3 DNA reads as TGTGCCAGCAGTTTAAATCGGGACTCTAACTATGGCTACACCTTC.

The rearrangement links TRBV10-3 to TRBJ2-7, with 8 bases aligning to TRBD2. This CDR3 is built from 16 residues. From germline, CDR1 is ENHRY and CDR2 SYGVKD. V shed 5 bases, J shed 5 bases, and the junction held 14 bases outside the gene matches. The CDR3 sequence: CAISKVGGGSRDEQYF. The CDR3 bases are TGTGCCATCAGTAAGGTGGGCGGGGGGTCCCGGGACGAGCAGTACTTC.

V usage is TRBV5-1 and J usage is TRBJ1-1; perhaps TRBD1 as D (6 bases). Per the germline V gene, CDR1 is SGHRS and CDR2 is YFSETQ. The CDR3 is made up of 13 amino acids. Deletions cut 0 bases from V and 4 bases from J, with 7 bases between. DNA for the CDR3: TGCGCCAGCAGCTTGGAAGGGGGCACTGAAGCTTTCTTT. This codes for CASSLEGGTEAFF.

The count of this clone is one. The V and J genes are TRBV7-9 and TRBJ1-2, with D maybe TRBD1 (5 bases). There are 13 residues in the CDR3. Deletions cut 4 bases from V and 4 bases from J, with 10 bases between. The V gene's germline CDR1 is SEHNR and CDR2 FQNEAQ (reference sequence). CDR3 residues: CASSSPGLYGYTF. The CDR3, as DNA: TGTGCCAGCAGCTCCCCAGGGCTCTATGGCTACACCTTC.

This chain connects TRBV2 to TRBJ1-2; TRBD1 matches 9 bases. This CDR3 has 14 residues. Per germline, CDR1 SNHLY and CDR2 FYNNEI. The junction had 6 bases not matched to a gene; V was cut back by 5 bases and J by 5 bases. This CDR3 reads CASSWTGASYGYTF. The CDR3 DNA reads TGTGCCAGCAGTTGGACAGGGGCCTCTTATGGCTACACCTTC. Full variable domain (missing parts from reference TRBV2 and TRBJ1-2): EPEVTQTPSHQVTQMGQEVILRCVPISNHLYFYWYRQILGQKVEFLVSFYNNEISEKSEIFDDQFSVERPDGSNFTLKIRSTKLEDSAMYFCASSWTGASYGYTFGSGTRLTVV.